The sequence of this T cell receptor (beta chain) was determined in a study of blood T cell repertoires in COVID-19. About the research overall: Samples came from the United States, Italy and Spain, spanning acute and convalescent COVID-19. T cells, B-cell-depleted T cells, or PBMCs supplied cDNA or gDNA.

The V end was cut by 6 bases, the J end by 7 bases, with 19 bases between. Germline assignment: CDR1 MNHEY and CDR2 SVGEGT. The CDR3 contains 15 residues. Repertoires were generated with immunoSEQ multiplex PCR, while TCRdb's copy carries only in-frame clones and drops some. The sample gives 150,000 to 200,000 clones, 85% to 90% of which show up once; over 9.5% is in the top ten. Sequenced input: peripheral blood. The origin of this receptor is an older woman with COVID-19, enrolled during active disease. The rearrangement uses TRBV6-2 or TRBV6-3 and TRBJ1-5, with a weak D call TRBD1 (5 bases). The CDR3 DNA reads TGTGCCAGCAGCGTAACCCTCCAGGGTGGGCAGCCCCAGCATTTT. Encoded protein: CASSVTLQGGQPQHF.